The present T cell receptor (beta chain) was sequenced within a study of cytomegalovirus exposure and HLA in healthy donors. Background on the study: Unique TCRs from HLA-typed donors, 80 million to 100 million of them, were held in an early data release. Study outcomes and limitations: The study put 150 to 200 TCR beta chains on its list as cytomegalovirus-associated. Accounts indicate the classifier identified cytomegalovirus status with strong specificity and sensitivity.

This clone was counted between two and nine times. What it binds is not known. Trimming stripped 4 bases from V and 5 bases from J, with 23 bases between. CDR3 size: 17 residues. CDR1 is SGHTA, CDR2 FQGNSA, per germline. The PCR ran on 60 Vbeta and 13 Jbeta primers. The repertoire was sequenced with immunoSEQ multiplex PCR; TCRdb's copy has only in-frame clones and lacks some. The sample holds tens of thousands of clones; about 81% are singletons and the top ten take approximately 7%. V and J are TRBV7-2 and TRBJ1-2, with D tentatively TRBD1 (6 bases). The receptor was isolated from a human donor in good health. Material for sequencing was PBMCs. The CDR3 sequence: CASSSQEARGAGYGYTF. The CDR3 DNA reads TGTGCCAGCAGCTCACAAGAAGCTCGGGGGGCAGGGTATGGCTACACCTTC.